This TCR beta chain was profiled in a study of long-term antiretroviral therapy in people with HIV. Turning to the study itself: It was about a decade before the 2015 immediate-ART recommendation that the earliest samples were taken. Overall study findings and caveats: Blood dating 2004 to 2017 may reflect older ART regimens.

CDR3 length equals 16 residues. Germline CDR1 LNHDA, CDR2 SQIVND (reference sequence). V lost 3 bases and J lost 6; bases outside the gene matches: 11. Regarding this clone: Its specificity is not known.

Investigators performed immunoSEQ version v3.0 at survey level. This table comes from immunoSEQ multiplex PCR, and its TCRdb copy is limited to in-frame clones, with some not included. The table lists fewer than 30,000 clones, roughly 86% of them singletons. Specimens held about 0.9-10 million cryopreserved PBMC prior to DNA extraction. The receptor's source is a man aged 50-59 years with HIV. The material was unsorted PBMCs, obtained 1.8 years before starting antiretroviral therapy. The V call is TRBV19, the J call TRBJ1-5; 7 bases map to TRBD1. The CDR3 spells CASSIPRGGNSQPQHF. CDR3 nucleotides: TGTGCCAGTAGTATCCCCCGAGGGGGCAACAGTCAGCCCCAGCATTTT.